This is a list of T cell receptor beta chains from one sample in a study of cytomegalovirus exposure and HLA in healthy donors. Sequenced by immunoSEQ multiplex PCR; TCRdb stores in-frame clones only, minus some. Here the sample spans 70,000 to 95,000 clones, roughly 79% being singletons. Sequences were obtained from PBMCs. Receptor source: a woman under 40 in good health and CMV-seronegative. The CDR3 runs from the conserved cysteine through the conserved F or W. The order of the fields is V gene, clone size, J gene, D gene, CDR3 DNA, CDR3 protein. D genes are given only for firm matches. The size entry is marked missing in some rows and otherwise reads once, few, many or a size class.

TRBV6-6	few	TRBJ2-6	TRBD1	TGTGCCAGCAGCCAGGTCCCCGACAGGGCCGTCCTGACTTTC	CASSQVPDRAVLTF
TRBV10-3	NA	TRBJ2-1	TRBD2	TGTGCCAGCGGGACTAGCGGGACCTACAATGAGCAGTTCTTC	CASGTSGTYNEQFF
TRBV28	NA	TRBJ2-5	NA	TGTGCCAGCAGTTTCGCAACCCAGGGGGGAGAGCAGTACTTC	CASSFATQGGEQYF
TRBV4-2	NA	TRBJ2-2	TRBD2	TGTGCCAGCAGCCTTACTAGCGGGTTAAACACCGGGGAGCTGTTTTTT	CASSLTSGLNTGELFF
TRBV5-1	NA	TRBJ2-1	TRBD2	TGCGCCAGCAGCTTGCGGTCCAGGGGCCAGACAAGCGGGAGAGAGAACCATGAGCAGTTCTTC	CASSLRSRGQTSGRENHEQFF
TRBV9	few	TRBJ2-3	TRBD2	TGTGCCAGCAGCGTAGCTACTCGGGGGGGTAGCGGGAGGTCCCGACACACAGATACGCAGTATTTT	CASSVATRGGSGRSRHTDTQYF
TRBV6-1	NA	TRBJ2-3	TRBD1	TGTGCCAGCAGTGTGTGGGGACAGGGATCCTCCTCCCCGCAGTATTTT	CASSVWGQGSSSPQYF
TRBV10-3	NA	TRBJ2-1	TRBD2	TGTGCCATCAGTGAGGGGACTAGCGCCCCGGAGCAGTTCTTC	CAISEGTSAPEQFF
TRBV21-1	NA	TRBJ2-7	NA	TGTGCCAGCAGCTACCCTGACAGGGTCTCCTACGAGCAGTACTTC	CASSYPDRVSYEQYF
TRBV19	NA	TRBJ2-1	TRBD2	TGTGCCAGTAGCTTGGGGGGGATCTACAATGAGCAGTTCTTC	CASSLGGIYNEQFF
TRBV5-6	once	TRBJ2-7	TRBD1	TGTGCCAGCAGCACGGACAGGGGGCACGAGCAGTACTTC	CASSTDRGHEQYF
TRBV6-1	NA	TRBJ1-1	NA	TGTGCCAGCAGTTCAGGAGGGATCGGTGAAGCTTTCTTT	CASSSGGIGEAFF
TRBV19	NA	TRBJ1-4	NA	TGTGCCAGTAGTATGGGCAGTGCAACTAATGAAAAACTGTTTTTT	CASSMGSATNEKLFF
TRBV21-1	NA	TRBJ1-1	NA	TGTGCCAGCAGCATAGACCGGGACAGGGGTAACACTGAAGCTTTCTTT	CASSIDRDRGNTEAFF
TRBV6-5	NA	TRBJ2-3	NA	TGTGCCAGCAGTAAAACGACTAACACAGATACGCAGTATTTT	CASSKTTNTDTQYF
TRBV19	few	TRBJ2-7	TRBD2	TGTGCCAGTAGTCGACGAGTTGGGGGGGACGGCTACGAGCAGTACTTC	CASSRRVGGDGYEQYF
TRBV28	NA	TRBJ2-7	TRBD2	TGTGCCAGCACCCCTGGGACTAGCCTCGAGCAGTACTTC	CASTPGTSLEQYF
TRBV7-9	NA	TRBJ1-5	NA	TGTGCCAGCAGCTCGACCCGGAGGTACAATCAGCCCCAGCATTTT	CASSSTRRYNQPQHF
TRBV18	NA	TRBJ1-3	NA	TGTGCCAGCTCACCCCGAGGGGGGGACCTCTCTGGAAACACCATATATTTT	CASSPRGGDLSGNTIYF
TRBV7-9	NA	TRBJ1-1	NA	TGTGCCAGCAGCCCCGTCCCCCGGGGGGCGAACACTGAAGCTTTCTTT	CASSPVPRGANTEAFF
TRBV29-1	few	TRBJ1-5	NA	TGCAGCGTGGCCCACGGAGGTAGCAATCAGCCCCAGCATTTT	CSVAHGGSNQPQHF
TRBV21-1	once	TRBJ1-6	NA	TGTGCCAGCAGCAGGCAGGGGGATTCACCCCTCCACTTT	CASSRQGDSPLHF
TRBV28	NA	TRBJ2-5	TRBD2	TGTGCCAGCAGAGCGGGAGGGCCCGTGGAGACCCAGTACTTC	CASRAGGPVETQYF
TRBV5-8	NA	TRBJ1-1	TRBD1	TGTGCCAGCAGCTTCCCAGGGGGCTGGACTGAAGCTTTCTTT	CASSFPGGWTEAFF
TRBV5-4	NA	TRBJ2-7	TRBD1	TGTGCCAGCAGCCCAATCCACAGGGGCAATGACGAGCAGTACTTC	CASSPIHRGNDEQYF
TRBV7-8	NA	TRBJ1-3	NA	TGTGCCAGCAGCTTGTTTGGTGTCAGGGCCCGAAACACCATTTTTTTT	CASSLFGVRARNTIFF
TRBV7-8	NA	TRBJ2-7	TRBD2	TGTGCCAGCAGCTTATACTCAGCGGGAGGACTATACGAGCAGTACTTC	CASSLYSAGGLYEQYF
TRBV30	NA	TRBJ2-1	TRBD2	TGTGCCTGGACAGGGGGACTAGCGGGATTCACCTACAATGAGCAGTTCTTC	CAWTGGLAGFTYNEQFF
TRBV11-2	NA	TRBJ1-2	NA	TGTGCCAGCAGCCCAGGGCAGGACTATGGCTACACCTTC	CASSPGQDYGYTF
TRBV2	few	TRBJ2-7	NA	TGTGCCAGCAGTGAACTGGCCTCCTACGAGCAGTACTTC	CASSELASYEQYF
TRBV28	NA	TRBJ2-1	TRBD2	TGTGCCAGCAGTTTAGGACTAGCGGAGTACAATGAGCAGTTCTTC	CASSLGLAEYNEQFF
TRBV28	NA	TRBJ1-5	TRBD1	TGTGCCAGCAGTTTCGGGACAGGGAAAAATCAGCCCCAGCATTTT	CASSFGTGKNQPQHF
TRBV27	few	TRBJ1-2	TRBD1	TGTGCCAGCGGTTCCGGGACAGGGCTCTATGGCTACACCTTC	CASGSGTGLYGYTF
TRBV11-2	NA	TRBJ2-7	NA	TGTGCCAGCAGTCCTGGGTTTTGGCCCGGGGAGTACTTC	CASSPGFWPGEYF
TRBV5-1	NA	TRBJ2-3	NA	TGCGCCAGCAGAAGACAGGAAACCCGCACAGATACGCAGTATTTT	CASRRQETRTDTQYF
TRBV28	NA	TRBJ2-1	TRBD2	TGTGCCAGCACCCGGGGACTAGCGGGAGAGGCCTGGCAGTTCTTC	CASTRGLAGEAWQFF
TRBV2	NA	TRBJ2-7	NA	TGTGCCAGTGGCCGGGATCGGGCTTCCTACGAGCAGTACTTC	CASGRDRASYEQYF
TRBV9	NA	TRBJ2-7	TRBD1	TGTGCCAGCAGCGTAGGCCCCTTTTCCGGGACAGGAGCCTACGAGCAGTACTTC	CASSVGPFSGTGAYEQYF
TRBV18	NA	TRBJ1-1	NA	TGTGCCAGCTCACCTCCGGGAAACACTGAAGCTTTCTTT	CASSPPGNTEAFF
TRBV6-5	few	TRBJ2-1	TRBD1	TGTGCCAGCAGTGCACAGGGGAGCTCCTACAATGAGCAGTTCTTC	CASSAQGSSYNEQFF
TRBV2	NA	TRBJ2-7	TRBD2	TGTGCCAGCGGAAAGGGACTAGCGGCCTACGTGCAGTACTTC	CASGKGLAAYVQYF
TRBV29-1	NA	TRBJ2-5	NA	TGCAGCGCCCTGAATCTTCGGGAGACCCAGTACTTC	CSALNLRETQYF
TRBV6-5	NA	TRBJ2-7	TRBD1	TGTGCCAGCAGTCTTATCGTAACAGGGGGCGAGCAGTACTTC	CASSLIVTGGEQYF
TRBV5-1	NA	TRBJ2-7	TRBD1	TGCGCCAGCAGCTTTACAGGGGACCCCTACGAGCAGTACTTC	CASSFTGDPYEQYF
TRBV5-6	NA	TRBJ1-2	NA	TGTGCCAGCAGCTTGTTGGAGGGGTCTTATGGCTACACCTTC	CASSLLEGSYGYTF
TRBV11-3	NA	TRBJ2-7	TRBD1	TGTGCCAGCAGCCAGGGACAGGGGGTCGAGCAGTACTTC	CASSQGQGVEQYF
TRBV19	NA	TRBJ1-2	NA	TGTGCCAGTAGTATAAGGGAGCCTCGCGGCTACACCTTC	CASSIREPRGYTF
TRBV5-6	NA	TRBJ1-3	TRBD1	TGCGCCAGCAGCCGAAGACAGGGTCTCATTGGAAACACCATATATTTT	CASSRRQGLIGNTIYF
TRBV5-1	NA	TRBJ1-2	NA	TGCGCCAGCAGCTTGGGGGGGCAGTCTAACTATGGCTACACCTTC	CASSLGGQSNYGYTF
TRBV6-1	few	TRBJ2-3	TRBD1	TGTGCCAGCAGCCTACAGGGGGTCGGGGCAGATACGCAGTATTTT	CASSLQGVGADTQYF
TRBV5-1	NA	TRBJ1-1	NA	TGCACCAGCAGCTTGGGCGGGAACACTGAAGCTTTCTTT	CTSSLGGNTEAFF
TRBV4-2	NA	TRBJ2-1	TRBD1	TGTGCCAGCAGCCAATTCGAAATAACCGGGACAGGGGCGTACAATGAGCAGTTCTTC	CASSQFEITGTGAYNEQFF
TRBV4-3	NA	TRBJ2-7	TRBD2	TGCGCCAGCAGCAACCCAGCGGGAGATTCCTACGAGCAGTACTTC	CASSNPAGDSYEQYF